The next 17 T cell receptor beta chains were all read from a single sample in a study of shared clonotypes between healthy human individuals. Method: immunoSEQ multiplex PCR; TCRdb's copy keeps in-frame clones and lacks some. The table records a few hundred thousand clones, more than 70% of them present only once. The sequencing sample was made of PBMCs. The receptor set was obtained from a woman aged 40-49 years in good health. Some clones in this sample may be carry-over from other donors' samples.

V and J are TRBV7-9 and TRBJ1-2; 8 bases are shared with TRBD1. The V gene's germline CDR1 is SEHNR and CDR2 FQNEAQ (reference sequence). V shed 4 bases and J 2 bases; nucleotides not matched to a gene: 6. This CDR3 comprises 15 residues. As DNA, the CDR3 is TGTGCCAGCAGCTCCAGGACAGGGCCCAACTATGGCTACACCTTC. Translation: CASSSRTGPNYGYTF.

For this clone: A far larger clone is one nucleotide away, so this likely arose from a read error. In the same sample, other DNA sequences code for this CDR3. The J gene is TRBJ2-7, the V gene TRBV15, with 8 nucleotides matching TRBD2. The CDR3 is 19 amino acids. The germline V gene has CDR1 LNHNV and CDR2 YYDKDF (reference sequence). The CDR3 here is CATSRDGGRLADLTYEQYF. CDR3 DNA: TGTGCCACAAGCAGAGATGGCGGGAGGCTAGCGGACCTAACCTACGAGCAGTACTTC. The whole variable domain, remainder taken from reference TRBV15 and TRBJ2-7, is DAMVIQNPRYQVTQFGKPVTLSCSQTLNHNVMYWYQQKSSQAPKLLFHYYDKDFNNEADTPDNFQSRRPNTSFCFLDIRSPGLGDTAMYLCATSRDGGRLADLTYEQYFGPGTRLTVT.

The gene calls are TRBV27 and TRBJ2-7; maybe TRBD2 (6 bases). The CDR3 is 15 amino acids. V was pared by 6 bases and J by 2 bases, with 17 bases between. Germline values: CDR1 MNHEY, CDR2 SMNVEV (reference sequence). The CDR3 spells CASSTLGTSTYEQYF. The CDR3 bases are TGTGCCAGCAGCACCCTCGGGACTTCTACCTACGAGCAGTACTTC.

The chain combines TRBV25-1 with TRBJ2-7, with 9 bases matching TRBD1. J gave up 4 bases and V 5 bases, and 9 bases lay outside the gene matches. Germline V gene sequence: CDR1 MGHDK, CDR2 SYGVNS. This CDR3 comprises 15 residues. The CDR3 is CASSIAGTGSYEQYF. CDR3 coding DNA: TGTGCCAGCAGTATCGCCGGGACAGGGTCGTACGAGCAGTACTTC.

The V call is TRBV9, the J call TRBJ1-2; 7 bases align to TRBD1. V gave up 3 bases and J gave up 5 bases; unmatched junction bases: 10. The CDR3 has 15 amino acids. The germline V gene has CDR1 SGDLS and CDR2 YYNGEE. The CDR3 DNA sequence: TGTGCCAGCAGCGCGTCCCTTCAGGGGGAATATGGCTACACCTTC. Protein product: CASSASLQGEYGYTF.

This clone was seen only a few times. This likely came from a read error, as a far larger clone is one base away. The V call is TRBV6-1, the J call TRBJ1-2, with D possibly TRBD1 on 6 matching bases. Trimming shortened V by 10 bases and J by 7 bases, and 19 bases separated the two germline ends. Per germline, CDR1 MNHNS and CDR2 SASEGT. The CDR3 covers 13 residues. The DNA of the CDR3 is TGTGCCATCGAGGGAGGGGGGAATTGTGGCTACACCTTC. It yields the protein CAIEGGGNCGYTF.

This clone came up a few times. The rearrangement links TRBV6-5 to TRBJ1-1; 7 nucleotides agree with TRBD1. Unmatched junction bases numbered 12, after V lost 4 bases and J lost 4 bases. Germline CDR1 and CDR2: MNHEY and SVGAGI. CDR3 length: 16 residues. The CDR3 coding sequence is TGTGCCAGCAGTTCCCCGATGCAGGGGGAGGGCACTGAAGCTTTCTTT. This translates into CASSSPMQGEGTEAFF.

The chain carries TRBV25-1 and TRBJ1-4, with 9 bases identical to TRBD1. V dropped 4 bases and J dropped 8; count of bases not matched to a gene: 8. The germline CDR1 and CDR2 sequences are MGHDK and SYGVNS. The CDR3 extends over 15 amino acids. CDR3 bases: TGTGCCAGCAGTGGGAACAGGGGGCAGGAGGAAAAACTGTTTTTT. Amino acid sequence: CASSGNRGQEEKLFF. The whole variable domain, filled in from reference TRBV25-1 and TRBJ1-4, reads EADIYQTPRYLVIGTGKKITLECSQTMGHDKMYWYQQDPGMELHLIHYSYGVNSTEKGDLSSESTVSRIRTEHFPLTLESARPSHTSQYLCASSGNRGQEEKLFFGSGTQLSVL.

The chain joins TRBV7-3 to TRBJ1-4, with no clear D. V was pared by 5 bases and J by 0 bases, with 10 bases between. CDR1 SGHTA and CDR2 FQGTGA come from the germline V gene. CDR3 size: 15 residues. In DNA form, the CDR3 reads TGTGCCAGCAGCCCGATACAGCCAACTAATGAAAAACTGTTTTTT. Translated: CASSPIQPTNEKLFF.

V usage is TRBV25-1 and J usage is TRBJ2-3; no definite D call. Per germline, CDR1 MGHDK and CDR2 SYGVNS. The V and J ends lost 10 bases and 3 bases respectively, with 14 bases between them. This CDR3 region has 13 residues. CDR3 sequence (DNA): TGTGCCACCATTCCGCTTGGGACAGATACGCAGTATTTT. This translates into CATIPLGTDTQYF.

There are a few counts of this clone. The CDR3 region is CASSPWGWQGSYEQYF. DNA of the CDR3: TGTGCCAGCAGCCCCTGGGGGTGGCAGGGGTCCTACGAGCAGTACTTC. The chain has TRBV14 and TRBJ2-5; perhaps TRBD1 as D (6 bases). The J call may be faulty, since TRBJ2-7 better matches the DNA end. There are 16 residues in the CDR3. Germline CDR1 reads SGHDN; CDR2 reads FVKESK.

This chain uses TRBV28 with TRBJ2-3; the match to TRBD2 covers 11 bases. CDR1 is MDHEN and CDR2 is SYDVKM in the germline V gene. Trimming removed 7 bases from V and 10 bases from J; junction bases left unmatched: 13. The CDR3 has 15 amino acids. The CDR3 loop reads CASNTPRLAGHSQYF. The CDR3 bases are TGTGCCAGCAACACCCCCCGACTAGCGGGACACTCGCAGTATTTT.

This clone has just one count. A read error is possible here, since a much larger clone lies one base away. The rearrangement links TRBV19 to TRBJ2-7; the D gene is possibly TRBD1 (5 bases). The CDR3 covers 13 residues. The ends were cut back, 6 bases at V and 0 bases at J, with 9 bases in the middle. Germline CDR1 reads LNHDA; CDR2 reads SQIVND (reference sequence). The CDR3 DNA follows: TGTGCCAGTAGCCAACAGGCCTCCTACGAGCAGTACTTC. As protein: CASSQQASYEQYF.

A note on this clone: With a far larger clone one base away, a read error is the likely cause. CDR3 sequence reads: CASSVGSGRGEQYF. CDR3 coding DNA: TGTGCCAGCAGCGTAGGTAGCGGGAGGGGAGAGCAGTACTTC. V usage is TRBV9 and J usage is TRBJ2-7, with TRBD2 matching 11 bases. Trimming took 0 bases from V and 7 from J; bases not matched to a gene: 3. Per germline, CDR1 SGDLS and CDR2 YYNGEE. This CDR3 is built from 14 residues.

The chain links TRBV11-2 to TRBJ1-4; 7 bases align to TRBD1. The CDR3 consists of 15 residues. V dropped 4 bases and J dropped 1; count of bases not matched to a gene: 3. Germline CDR1 and CDR2: SGHAT and FQNNGV. The CDR3 loop reads CASSSGGETNEKLFF. CDR3 bases: TGTGCCAGCAGCTCAGGGGGGGAAACTAATGAAAAACTGTTTTTT.

The rearrangement joins TRBV7-9 to TRBJ2-7, with D perhaps TRBD1 (5 bases). V lost 7 bases, J lost 3 bases, and 10 bases lay in between. CDR3 length: 12 residues. Germline assignment: CDR1 SEHNR and CDR2 FQNEAQ (reference sequence). Here the CDR3 DNA reads TGTGCCAGCACTGTAGGGGACTACGAGCAGTACTTC. It encodes CASTVGDYEQYF.

The CDR3 DNA sequence: TGTGCCTGGACCCCGTCCATCGACAGGTTTGGGGCCAAAAACATTCAGTACTTC. This translates into CAWTPSIDRFGAKNIQYF. The chain joins TRBV30 to TRBJ2-4; possibly TRBD1 for D (6 bases). The CDR3 loop spans 18 amino acids. Trimming shortened V by 4 bases and J by 1 base, and 23 bases separated the two germline ends. Per germline, CDR1 GTSNPN and CDR2 SVGIG (reference sequence).